Shown below are 32 T cell receptor beta chains from a single sample sequenced in a study of cytomegalovirus exposure and HLA in healthy donors. PCR involved 60 Vbeta and 13 Jbeta primers. Profiled with immunoSEQ multiplex PCR; TCRdb holds only in-frame clones, not every one. The table has 120,000 to 150,000 clones, 65% to 80% seen once; the top ten hold less than 1.5%. The sequenced material came from PBMCs. Every receptor here comes from a male donor in good health and CMV-seropositive.

The chain carries TRBV6-5 and TRBJ2-2; no clear D gene. In germline, CDR1 is MNHEY, CDR2 SVGAGI. The CDR3 length is 12 residues. V gave up 3 bases and J gave up 7 bases, with 6 bases separating them. In DNA form, the CDR3 reads TGTGCCAGCAGTTATTATAGCGGGGAGCTGTTTTTT. This sequence encodes CASSYYSGELFF.

V and J are TRBV11-2 and TRBJ2-1, with D uncertain. The V end was cut by 1 base, the J end by 5 bases, with 3 bases between. Germline loops: CDR1 SGHAT, CDR2 FQNNGV. The CDR3 runs 12 residues. Here the CDR3 DNA reads TGTGCCAGCAGCTTAGGAGACAATGAGCAGTTCTTC. Protein sequence: CASSLGDNEQFF.

A few counts support this clone. The chain has TRBV7-9 and TRBJ1-5; D not resolved. The CDR3 totals 12 residues. The V gene lost 5 bases and the J gene lost 7 bases, with 9 bases spanning the gap. The V gene's germline CDR1 is SEHNR and CDR2 FQNEAQ (reference sequence). The CDR3 nucleotides read TGTGCCAGCAGCACAGACAACCAGCCCCAGCATTTT. This sequence encodes CASSTDNQPQHF.

This clone occurred a few times. The chain has TRBV4-1 and TRBJ2-1, with D possibly TRBD2 on 5 matching bases. Germline V lookup: CDR1 MGHRA, CDR2 YSYEKL. CDR3 length equals 15 residues. Trimming shortened V by 4 bases and J by 8 bases, and 18 bases separated the two germline ends. The CDR3 is CASSPDSDGNDEQFF. Here the CDR3 DNA reads TGCGCCAGCAGCCCAGATAGCGATGGGAATGATGAGCAGTTCTTC.

The chain recombines TRBV5-1 with TRBJ2-7; maybe TRBD2 (7 bases). The CDR3 consists of 16 residues. The germline V and J ends were trimmed by 0 bases and 3 bases, with 16 bases remaining between them. Looked up from germline, CDR1 is SGHRS and CDR2 is YFSETQ. CDR3 sequence: CASSLVGGADVYEQYF. The CDR3 DNA reads as TGCGCCAGCAGCTTGGTAGGGGGGGCCGATGTCTACGAGCAGTACTTC.

This clone has just one count. V is TRBV2 and J is TRBJ1-6, with TRBD1 matching 9 bases. CDR1 and CDR2 from the germline V gene are SNHLY and FYNNEI. The CDR3 is 13 residues long. Trimming cost V 4 bases and J 8 bases; bases outside gene matches: 0. The CDR3 sequence is CASSGDRDSPLHF. For the CDR3, the DNA is TGTGCCAGCAGTGGGGACAGGGATTCACCCCTCCACTTT.

V is TRBV5-1 and J is TRBJ1-5; D gene uncertain. In germline, CDR1 is SGHRS, CDR2 YFSETQ. This CDR3 has 14 amino acids. V gave up 4 bases and J gave up 3 bases, with 11 bases separating them. CDR3 protein: CASSDTYPNQPQHF. CDR3 nucleotide sequence: TGCGCCAGCAGCGATACCTATCCCAATCAGCCCCAGCATTTT.

V gene TRBV27 combines with J gene TRBJ2-1, with TRBD2 as a possible D gene (5 bases). V was shortened by 0 bases and J by 5 bases, with 11 bases between the two germline ends. The CDR3 sequence is 15 residues long. Germline V gene sequence: CDR1 MNHEY, CDR2 SMNVEV (reference sequence). CDR3 in DNA: TGTGCCAGCAGTTTATCCGCTAGCTGGAACAATGAGCAGTTCTTC. Residues: CASSLSASWNNEQFF.

The chain is built from TRBV19 and TRBJ2-1; D possibly corresponds to TRBD1 (5 bases). The CDR3 covers 16 residues. Germline V CDR1 and CDR2: LNHDA, SQIVND (reference sequence). Deletions cut 0 bases from V and 4 bases from J, with 13 bases between. CDR3 in amino acids: CASSIDHEQAYNEQFF. The CDR3 DNA follows: TGTGCCAGTAGTATAGATCACGAACAGGCATACAATGAGCAGTTCTTC.

The chain uses TRBV7-9 and TRBJ1-1; possible D gene TRBD1, 5 bases. CDR1 SEHNR and CDR2 FQNEAQ come from the germline V gene (reference sequence). V lost 3 bases to trimming and J lost 1 base, with 6 bases between them. The CDR3 runs 13 residues. The CDR3 loop reads CASSLTENTEAFF. In nucleotides, the CDR3 is TGTGCCAGCAGCTTGACAGAGAACACTGAAGCTTTCTTT.

This clone was counted once. The V call is TRBV29-1, the J call TRBJ2-5, with 9 nucleotides matching TRBD1. With the DNA end fitting TRBJ2-7 better, the J assignment may be wrong. This CDR3 is built from 12 residues. CDR1 and CDR2 (germline): SQVTM, ANQGSEA. The CDR3 is CSAGQGQGEQYF. In nucleotides, the CDR3 is TGCAGCGCCGGACAGGGGCAGGGCGAGCAGTACTTC.

In this sample, this clone turned up a few times. V gene TRBV7-8 combines with J gene TRBJ1-5; the D gene is possibly TRBD1 (5 bases). V was cut by 1 base and J by 5 bases, with 6 bases left in between. CDR1 and CDR2 (germline): SGHVS, FQNEAQ. CDR3 size: 13 residues. The CDR3 nucleotides are TGTGCCAGCAGCTTAGTAGGGGATCAGCCCCAGCATTTT. Amino acid sequence: CASSLVGDQPQHF.

The chain uses TRBV6-5 and TRBJ2-7, with 8 bases identical to TRBD1. Germline V CDR1 and CDR2: MNHEY, SVGAGI. This CDR3 contains 15 residues. The ends lost 6 bases at V and 3 bases at J; junction bases unmatched: 10. The CDR3 loop reads CASRGGQAGLYEQYF. The DNA of the CDR3 is TGTGCCAGCAGGGGGGGACAGGCCGGACTCTACGAGCAGTACTTC.

Points on this clone: One end of the junction fails to match germline, which may point to a read error. Other DNA sequences in the sample encode the same CDR3. The CDR3 region has the DNA TGTGCCAGTAGCTACCCAGGCGGACAGGGGACTGAAAAACTGTTTTTT. As protein: CASSYPGGQGTEKLFF. The gene calls are TRBV11-3 and TRBJ1-4; the match to TRBD1 covers 9 bases. The V gene's germline CDR1 is SGHNT and CDR2 YENEEA. The CDR3 runs 16 residues. Variable domain in full (rest from reference TRBV11-3 and TRBJ1-4): EAGVVQSPRYKIIEKKQPVAFWCNPISGHNTLYWYLQNLGQGPELLIRYENEEAVDDSQLPKDRFSAERLKGVDSTLKIQPAELGDSAVYLCASSYPGGQGTEKLFFGSGTQLSVL.

The chain has TRBV7-2 and TRBJ2-3, with TRBD2 matching over 8 bases. This CDR3 contains 14 residues. CDR1 is SGHTA and CDR2 is FQGNSA in the germline V gene. V lost 5 bases, J lost 9 bases, and 10 bases stayed unmatched. CDR3 bases: TGTGCCAGCAGCATACTAACGCAGCGGGGGACGCAGTATTTT. Its translation: CASSILTQRGTQYF. Supplemented by reference TRBV7-2 and TRBJ2-3, the full variable domain reads GAGVSQSPSNKVTEKGKDVELRCDPISGHTALYWYRQSLGQGLEFLIYFQGNSAPDKSGLPSDRFSAERTGGSVSTLTIQRTQQEDSAVYLCASSILTQRGTQYFGPGTRLTVL.

As DNA, the CDR3 is TGTGCCAGCCGGGGGGGCGGGGACACTGAAGCTTTCTTT. This sequence encodes CASRGGGDTEAFF. The chain links TRBV19 to TRBJ1-1; possible D gene TRBD1, 6 bases. The CDR3 is 13 amino acids. Looked up from germline, CDR1 is LNHDA and CDR2 is SQIVND (reference sequence). V shed 9 bases and J shed 3 bases, with 14 bases lying between them.

This chain links TRBV5-4 with TRBJ2-7, with 13 positions matching TRBD2. The CDR3 consists of 16 residues. With V trimmed by 4 bases and J by 0 bases, 4 bases remained unmatched. Per the germline V gene, CDR1 is SGHNT and CDR2 is YYREEE (reference sequence). The CDR3 is CASSPWTSGSSYEQYF. In nucleotides, the CDR3 is TGTGCCAGCAGCCCCTGGACTAGCGGGAGCTCCTACGAGCAGTACTTC.

The genes are TRBV6-5 and TRBJ2-7; D might be TRBD2 (5 bases). The CDR3 runs 16 residues. Trimming cost V 0 bases and J 0 bases, with 12 bases left between them. The germline V gene has CDR1 MNHEY and CDR2 SVGAGI. The CDR3 DNA reads as TGTGCCAGCAGTTACTCGATATGGACTGCCTCCTACGAGCAGTACTTC. It translates to CASSYSIWTASYEQYF.

V gene TRBV6-4 combines with J gene TRBJ2-7, with D perhaps TRBD2 (5 bases). Looked up from germline, CDR1 is MRHNA and CDR2 is SNTAGT. Trimming pared 3 bases from V and 12 bases from J, leaving 18 bases between. CDR3 length: 13 residues. The CDR3 sequence: CASSEGFTSFPYF. CDR3 in DNA: TGTGCCAGCAGTGAAGGGTTTACTAGTTTCCCGTACTTC.

This chain uses TRBV5-1 with TRBJ2-1; 10 bases agree with TRBD1. Germline CDR1 reads SGHRS; CDR2 reads YFSETQ. The CDR3 consists of 14 residues. The V gene end was trimmed by 4 bases and the J gene end by 8 bases; junction bases not matched to a gene: 6. As DNA, the CDR3 is TGCGCCAGCAGCAACTGGGACAGGGGAGATGAGCAGTTCTTC. It yields the protein CASSNWDRGDEQFF.

The gene calls are TRBV19 and TRBJ2-7; 8 bases are a match to TRBD2. CDR1 is LNHDA, CDR2 SQIVND, per germline (reference sequence). CDR3 length: 14 residues. V shed 2 bases and J 6 bases; nucleotides not matched to a gene: 6. DNA of the CDR3: TGTGCCAGTAGTATAACCACGGGAGGGGTCGAGCAGTACTTC. Its translation: CASSITTGGVEQYF.

The rearrangement links TRBV7-6 to TRBJ2-7; TRBD1 matches at 7 bases. V shed 4 bases, J shed 1 base, and the junction held 7 bases outside the gene matches. The CDR3 extends over 15 amino acids. Germline CDR1 is SGHVS and CDR2 is FNYEAQ. The CDR3 region has the DNA TGTGCCAGCAGCTCGGGACAGTCCCTGTCCTACGAGCAGTACTTC. It yields the protein CASSSGQSLSYEQYF.

This sequence joins TRBV11-2 and TRBJ1-1, with D perhaps matching TRBD1 (6 bases). This CDR3 is 17 amino acids long. The germline V gene encodes CDR1 SGHAT and CDR2 FQNNGV. Trimming stripped 1 base from V and 1 base from J, with 16 bases between. In nucleotides, the CDR3 is TGTGCCAGCAGCTTAGGGCATATGGGGGCCCCGAACACTGAAGCTTTCTTT. Protein sequence: CASSLGHMGAPNTEAFF.

This clone was detected only a few times. V and J are TRBV7-8 and TRBJ2-2, with TRBD1 identical over 9 bases. V dropped 1 base and J dropped 1; count of bases not matched to a gene: 4. The CDR3 sequence is 17 residues long. CDR1 and CDR2 from the germline V gene are SGHVS and FQNEAQ. The CDR3: CASSLGGTGRNTGELFF. The CDR3 DNA reads TGTGCCAGCAGCTTAGGGGGGACAGGGCGGAACACCGGGGAGCTGTTTTTT.

This clone was found a few times. This rearrangement joins TRBV9 to TRBJ2-6; D uncertain. CDR3 length: 17 amino acids. The V end was cut by 4 bases, the J end by 4 bases, with 18 bases between. Germline V gene sequence: CDR1 SGDLS, CDR2 YYNGEE. CDR3 coding DNA: TGTGCCAGCAGCATACCGGTACAGTCTTCCGGGGCCAACGTCCTGACTTTC. Protein product: CASSIPVQSSGANVLTF. Drawing the rest from reference TRBV9 and TRBJ2-6, the complete variable domain is DSGVTQTPKHLITATGQRVTLRCSPRSGDLSVYWYQQSLDQGLQFLIQYYNGEERAKGNILERFSAQQFPDLHSELNLSSLELGDSALYFCASSIPVQSSGANVLTFGAGSRLTVL.

The CDR3, as DNA: TGTGCCAGCAGCCAAACGGACAGGGAGGAAACTGAAGCTTTCTTT. This codes for CASSQTDREETEAFF. The J gene is TRBJ1-1, the V gene TRBV4-2; 8 bases agree with TRBD1. With V trimmed by 2 bases and J by 5 bases, 7 bases remained unmatched. CDR1 and CDR2 (germline): LGHNA, YNFKEQ. This CDR3 is 15 amino acids long.

The rearrangement uses TRBV7-2 and TRBJ2-2; 7 nucleotides agree with TRBD2. Germline lookup yields CDR1 SGHTA and CDR2 FQGNSA. The V gene end was trimmed by 5 bases and the J gene end by 6 bases; junction bases not matched to a gene: 9. There are 15 residues in the CDR3. For the CDR3, the DNA is TGTGCCAGCAGCCTGGGGGGGGGTGGGGCCGGGGAGCTGTTTTTT. Translated, it gives CASSLGGGGAGELFF. The full variable domain, in which reference TRBV7-2 and TRBJ2-2 provide the parts outside the CDR3, is GAGVSQSPSNKVTEKGKDVELRCDPISGHTALYWYRQSLGQGLEFLIYFQGNSAPDKSGLPSDRFSAERTGGSVSTLTIQRTQQEDSAVYLCASSLGGGGAGELFFGEGSRLTVL.

The chain combines TRBV4-3 with TRBJ2-1; 9 bases map to TRBD1. This CDR3 comprises 14 residues. Germline V lookup: CDR1 LGHNA, CDR2 YSLEER. V lost 5 bases and J lost 3; bases outside the gene matches: 2. Written as DNA, the CDR3 is TGCGCCAGCAGCGGGGACAGGGACTACAATGAGCAGTTCTTC. It yields the protein CASSGDRDYNEQFF.

This clone was seen only once. The CDR3 region has the DNA TGTGCCAGCATATTAGGAGAGAACTATGGCTACACCTTC. It translates to CASILGENYGYTF. The chain carries TRBV6-1 and TRBJ1-2; D not resolved. CDR1 and CDR2 from the germline V gene are MNHNS and SASEGT. The CDR3 is 13 residues long. With 7 bases removed from V and 2 bases from J, the gap between germline ends came to 11 bases.

The chain recombines TRBV6-1 with TRBJ2-5; perhaps TRBD1 as D (6 bases). CDR1 and CDR2 from the germline V gene are MNHNS and SASEGT. Trimming cost V 7 bases and J 1 base, with 13 bases left between them. The CDR3 totals 14 residues. Here the CDR3 DNA reads TGTGCCAGCATACAGGGTCCTTTCCAAGAGACCCAGTACTTC. It specifies CASIQGPFQETQYF.

The CDR3: CASARTSVETQYF. In nucleotides, the CDR3 is TGCGCCAGCGCAAGGACTAGCGTAGAGACCCAGTACTTC. The chain couples TRBV5-1 to TRBJ2-5; 9 bases map to TRBD2. CDR1 is SGHRS and CDR2 is YFSETQ in the germline V gene. The CDR3 runs to 13 residues. With 7 bases clipped from V and 4 bases from J, the junction kept 5 bases outside the gene matches.

V gene TRBV7-9 combines with J gene TRBJ2-7, with no clear D. V shed 5 bases and J shed 2 bases, with 10 bases lying between them. Germline CDR1 SEHNR, CDR2 FQNEAQ (reference sequence). This CDR3 comprises 13 residues. The CDR3 is CASSPVAPYEQYF. CDR3 bases: TGTGCCAGCAGCCCCGTGGCCCCCTACGAGCAGTACTTC.